Listed below are T cell receptor beta chains from one sample, sequenced in a study of blood T cell repertoires in COVID-19. Assay used: immunoSEQ multiplex PCR; TCRdb lists only in-frame clones, some missing. The sample lists over 250,000 clones, about 86% occurring once. The sequenced sample consisted of PBMCs or T cells enriched from blood (not recorded which). These receptors all come from a man aged 30 to 45 with acute COVID-19. CDR3s leave out the opening cysteine and the closing phenylalanine or tryptophan. Each record gives: clone size, J gene, V gene, CDR3 protein. Not all rows give a size; the values are once, few, many and, for expanded clones, a class.

>-|TRBJ1-5|TRBV5-8
ASSTDREDNQPQH
>once|TRBJ1-2|TRBV15
ATSDPGQGEYGYT
>-|TRBJ2-2|TRBV19
APDRDRGSTGELF
>many|TRBJ1-2|TRBV6-1
ASSEQGSRGYT
>-|TRBJ1-2|TRBV5-1
ASSSRTEIGDGYT
>-|TRBJ1-6|TRBV14
ASSIGRSPLH
>-|TRBJ1-1|TRBV11-3
ASSYRQGDTEAF
>-|TRBJ2-3|TRBV7-6
ASSSYIESTDTQY
>-|TRBJ2-2|TRBV14
ASSPQGRTNTGELF
>-|TRBJ1-3|TRBV5-1
ASSYSGTGLSGNTIY
>few|TRBJ1-5|TRBV18
ASSQTGPRDQPQH
>-|TRBJ2-3|TRBV5-5
ASTLPTSGGGDTQY
>-|TRBJ2-1|TRBV25-1
ATTSGGDNEQF
>-|TRBJ1-3|TRBV5-1
ASSPGAGTGNTIY
>-|TRBJ1-2|TRBV3-1/TRBV3-2
ASSAGGYGYT
>-|TRBJ2-1|TRBV19
ASRPGTGWSSYNEQF
>few|TRBJ1-2|TRBV5-4
ASSTYRGSNYGYT
>-|TRBJ2-5|TRBV2
ASRIQETQY
>-|TRBJ1-2|TRBV7-9
ASSLATGGYT
>-|TRBJ1-1|TRBV6-1
ASSEALGPEAF
>-|TRBJ1-6|TRBV6-5
ASRGGQGNNSPLH
>-|TRBJ2-1|TRBV24-1
ATSGSGSYNEQF
>few|TRBJ1-4|TRBV2
ATRQSNEKLF
>-|TRBJ2-5|TRBV5-1
ASSLILATQETQY
>-|TRBJ2-1|TRBV6-5
ASSSTRRNEQF
>-|TRBJ2-1|TRBV24-1
ATSVAGSSYNEQF
>-|TRBJ2-1|TRBV4-1
ASSQEFPSTLAVDNEQF
>-|TRBJ2-1|TRBV19
ASSIMGRGSYNEQF
>-|TRBJ1-1|TRBV7-8
ASSTRTEAF
>-|TRBJ1-6|TRBV27
ASSLYPGGWDSPLH
>-|TRBJ2-1|TRBV7-9
ASSSTKGTSGVNEQF
>many|TRBJ1-3|TRBV30
AWRSAGGNTIY
>few|TRBJ2-3|TRBV5-1
ASSLQRGATDTQY
>-|TRBJ2-2|TRBV19
ASSQKGGAGELF
>-|TRBJ1-1|TRBV7-9
ASQSEINTEAF
>-|TRBJ2-2|TRBV3-1/TRBV3-2
ASSQDPGGVTGELF
>few|TRBJ1-6|TRBV21-1
ASRKGHTTGRNNSPLH
>-|TRBJ1-2|TRBV11-3
ASSPGTGQQVRGYT
>-|TRBJ1-5|TRBV27
ASSPFGGTPQH